These 24 T cell receptor beta chains came from one sample sequenced in a study of tumor-infiltrating lymphocytes in primary liver carcinoma. Unsorted whole blood supplied the blood RNA, and germline DNA was isolated too. From 400 to 550 ng total RNA, TCR beta cDNA was generated with a primer in the constant region. Library construction for TCR beta comprised three nested multiplex PCR rounds performed with slightly modified ARM-PCR. In the first two PCR rounds, TRBV1-TRBV30 forward primers were paired with a C-beta reverse primer, and each round lasted roughly 10 cycles. Using its own MiXCR run on the multiplex PCR reads, TCRdb lists one record per CDR3 protein. The sample has a few hundred thousand distinct CDR3 sequences, approximately 54% seen once. Material for sequencing was peripheral blood. These receptors were taken from a woman aged 25 to 39 with primary liver carcinoma and hepatitis B virus infection.

J is TRBJ2-7 and V is TRBV6-2 or TRBV6-3, with D possibly matching TRBD2 (5 bases). This CDR3 contains 17 residues. V lost 7 bases and J lost 0, with 22 bases in between. Germline-derived CDR1 and CDR2 are MNHEY and SVGEGT. The DNA of the CDR3 is TGTGCCAGCAACCACCCGTGGCTGGACTCCAGCTCCTACGAGCAGTACTTC. Amino acid sequence: CASNHPWLDSSSYEQYF.

This chain links TRBV28 with TRBJ2-3; maybe TRBD1 (6 bases). The germline CDR1 and CDR2 sequences are MDHEN and SYDVKM. Trimming pared 6 bases from V and 2 bases from J, leaving 15 bases between. The CDR3 has 15 amino acids. CDR3 sequence (DNA): TGTGCCAGCAGACCCACAGGGCTCGACACAGATACGCAGTATTTT. It specifies CASRPTGLDTDTQYF.

The rearrangement links TRBV5-6 to TRBJ2-3; possible D gene TRBD2, 6 bases. The CDR3 extends over 15 amino acids. V lost 5 bases to trimming and J lost 2 bases, with 15 bases between them. Per germline, CDR1 SGHDT and CDR2 YYEEEE. This chain's CDR3 is CASRMLANPTDTQYF. CDR3 coding DNA: TGTGCCAGCAGGATGCTAGCGAACCCCACAGATACGCAGTATTTT.

This clonotype was found a few times. CDR3 region: CASSYTGLNTGELFF. CDR3 DNA sequence: TGTGCCAGCAGCTACACAGGTTTGAACACCGGGGAGCTGTTTTTT. The rearrangement links TRBV7-8 to TRBJ2-2, with D possibly matching TRBD1 (5 bases). This CDR3 region has 15 residues. The germline CDR1 and CDR2 sequences are SGHVS and FQNEAQ. V lost 4 bases and J 1 base, leaving 10 bases between the germline ends.

To note about this clonotype: A much larger clone lies one base from this, so it may be a read error. The rearrangement uses TRBV29-1 and TRBJ1-1; tentative D call: TRBD1 (5 bases). Germline V gene lookup returns CDR1 SQVTM and CDR2 ANQGSEA. The CDR3 has 11 residues. Between the trimmed V and J ends, which lost 6 bases and 7 bases, there was a span of 12 bases. CDR3 sequence (DNA): TGCAGCGTGGGGGGATTCGGTGAAGCTTTCTTT. Residues: CSVGGFGEAFF.

Concerning this clonotype itself: Sequence at one end of the junction differs from germline and may be a read error. CDR3 coding DNA: TGTGCCAGCAGTTCAGGCATAGGGGTATTCATTGGACGGTTCTTC. It codes for CASSSGIGVFIGRFF. The chain joins TRBV6-1 to TRBJ1-2; weak D call: TRBD1 (5 bases). Germline CDR1 reads MNHNS; CDR2 reads SASEGT. The CDR3 runs 15 residues.

Notes on this clonotype: One junction end does not reproduce the germline sequence, and a read error may be involved. The rearrangement links TRBV4-1 to TRBJ1-2; 8 bases agree with TRBD1. The CDR3 consists of 16 residues. Germline values: CDR1 MGHRA, CDR2 YSYEKL. The CDR3 region is CASSGTPGQEYYSYTF. DNA for the CDR3: TGCGCCAGCAGCGGAACACCGGGACAGGAGTACTATAGCTACACCTTC.

This clonotype has a handful of counts. The chain couples TRBV4-1 to TRBJ2-5; 7 nucleotides agree with TRBD2. CDR3 size: 16 residues. CDR1 is MGHRA, CDR2 YSYEKL, per germline. With 4 bases clipped from V and 1 base from J, the junction kept 9 bases outside the gene matches. CDR3 region: CASSLMGGSVQETQYF. The CDR3 nucleotides read TGCGCCAGCAGCCTGATGGGGGGGAGTGTCCAAGAGACCCAGTACTTC.

For this clonotype: A much more abundant neighbour one base away suggests this may be a read error. The chain employs TRBV12-3 or TRBV12-4 and TRBJ2-3; 8 bases line up with TRBD2. Losses at the gene ends were 5 bases for V and 1 base for J; bases not matched to a gene: 2. The CDR3 is 14 amino acids. CDR3 region: CASSHGRGTDTQYF. In nucleotides, the CDR3 is TGTGCCAGCAGTCACGGGAGGGGCACAGATACGCAGTATTTT.

Remarks on this clonotype: This clone may be a read error of a much larger clone one base away. The chain links TRBV29-1 to TRBJ2-2; 10 bases fit TRBD2. Per the germline V gene, CDR1 is SQVTM and CDR2 is ANQGSEA. This CDR3 has 15 amino acids. CDR3 coding DNA: TGCAGCGTGGCTGGACTAGCGGCGAAGACCGGGGAGCTGTTTTTT. Protein sequence: CSVAGLAAKTGELFF.

In its sample, this clonotype was seen a few times. The J gene is TRBJ2-4, the V gene TRBV12-3 or TRBV12-4; D might be TRBD1 (6 bases). Trimming left V 5 bases short and J 2 bases short, with 16 bases between. There are 16 residues in the CDR3. DNA of the CDR3: TGTGCCAGCAGTGCCAGTGGGGGCCGGACCAAAAACATTCAGTACTTC. Its translation: CASSASGGRTKNIQYF.

In this sample, this clonotype turned up once. Sequence at one end of the junction differs from germline and may be a read error. V gene TRBV10-3 combines with J gene TRBJ2-1; TRBD1 aligns across 7 bases. Germline-derived CDR1 and CDR2 are ENHRY and SYGVKD. The CDR3 runs 14 residues. Here the CDR3 reads CAISDVGGIDDQFF. In DNA, the CDR3 is TGTGCCATCAGTGATGTAGGGGGCATCGATGATCAGTTCTTC.

This chain joins TRBV28 and TRBJ2-1; D is undetermined. The germline gives CDR1 MDHEN, CDR2 SYDVKM. V lost 5 bases and J 0 bases, leaving 8 bases between the germline ends. This CDR3 comprises 14 residues. The CDR3 nucleotides are TGTGCCAGCAGTATCCCGAGCTCCTACAATGAGCAGTTCTTC. Its protein is CASSIPSSYNEQFF.

The chain uses TRBV11-2 and TRBJ2-1; no reliable D call. Between the trimmed V and J ends, which lost 9 bases and 0 bases, there was a span of 36 bases. The V gene's germline CDR1 is SGHAT and CDR2 FQNNGV. The CDR3 extends over 22 amino acids. The CDR3 DNA follows: TGTGCCAGTGTCCTCGCCCGAACCTGGGCATCGATCACATGGAGCTCCTACAATGAGCAGTTCTTC. It specifies CASVLARTWASITWSSYNEQFF.

This clonotype appeared once. This chain joins TRBV2 and TRBJ2-7, with TRBD1 identical over 8 bases. The V segment lost 7 bases and the J segment 2 bases; nucleotides outside the gene matches: 4. This CDR3 spans 13 amino acids. CDR1 SNHLY and CDR2 FYNNEI come from the germline V gene. The CDR3 region has the DNA TGTGCCAGCACAGAGGACAGGGCCTACGAGCAGTACTTC. Translation: CASTEDRAYEQYF.

Details on this clonotype: One end of the junction does not line up with germline, which may come from a read error. This rearrangement joins TRBV12-3 or TRBV12-4 to TRBJ2-4; 7 bases map to TRBD1. The CDR3 has 16 residues. The CDR3: CASSPWTGLAKSIQYF. For the CDR3, the DNA is TGTGCCAGCAGTCCCTGGACAGGCCTAGCCAAAAGCATTCAGTACTTC.

The V call is TRBV10-3, the J call TRBJ1-5; maybe TRBD1 (6 bases). This CDR3 region has 14 residues. V shed 4 bases and J shed 4 bases, with 11 bases lying between them. The germline CDR1 and CDR2 sequences are ENHRY and SYGVKD. In DNA, the CDR3 is TGTGCCATCAGTGGACAGGAGTCTAATCAGCCCCAGCATTTT. Its protein is CAISGQESNQPQHF.

On this clonotype itself: The conserved closing phenylalanine or tryptophan is absent in this CDR3, likely reflecting a read error. V gene TRBV11-2 combines with J gene TRBJ2-5; D is unresolved. The germline gives CDR1 SGHAT, CDR2 FQNNGV. The CDR3 covers 11 residues. The CDR3 is CASSYVETQYV. DNA for the CDR3: TGTGCAAGCAGCTATGTGGAGACCCAGTACGTC.

This clonotype has a single count. Germline is not matched at one junction end, which may reflect a read error. The genes are TRBV6-5 and TRBJ1-2, with D possibly matching TRBD1 (6 bases). Germline lookup yields CDR1 MNHEY and CDR2 SVGAGI. The CDR3 sequence is 16 residues long. CDR3 DNA: TGTGCCAGCACCTCCGGGTCTTCAGACAGGAGAAATGGCTCCACCTTC. Translated, it gives CASTSGSSDRRNGSTF.

This clonotype was observed many times. J is TRBJ2-2 and V is TRBV6-5, with TRBD1 matching over 8 bases. Germline V CDR1 and CDR2: MNHEY, SVGAGI. This CDR3 contains 14 residues. With 5 bases clipped from V and 6 bases from J, the junction kept 5 bases outside the gene matches. CDR3 DNA sequence: TGTGCCAGCAGTCTCGAGACAGGGGCCGGGGAGCTGTTTTTT. Its protein product is CASSLETGAGELFF.

In the case of this clonotype: Sequence at one end of the junction differs from germline and may be a read error. This rearrangement joins TRBV12-3 or TRBV12-4 to TRBJ2-2, with 7 nucleotides matching TRBD2. CDR3 length equals 18 residues. CDR3 sequence reads: CANSLRVSLAVHTGELFF. Here the CDR3 DNA reads TGTGCCAACAGTTTACGCGTCTCGCTAGCGGTTCACACCGGGGAGCTGTTTTTT.

This clonotype was observed a single time. The chain joins TRBV15 to TRBJ2-7; the D gene is possibly TRBD2 (5 bases). The germline CDR1 and CDR2 sequences are LNHNV and YYDKDF (reference sequence). Trimming left V 3 bases short and J 7 bases short, with 19 bases between. This CDR3 is built from 15 residues. CDR3 sequence reads: CATSRVKTRTGEQYF. The CDR3 DNA reads TGTGCCACCAGCAGGGTCAAAACTAGAACGGGGGAGCAGTACTTC. The variable domain in full, completed from reference TRBV15 and TRBJ2-7, reads DAMVIQNPRYQVTQFGKPVTLSCSQTLNHNVMYWYQQKSSQAPKLLFHYYDKDFNNEADTPDNFQSRRPNTSFCFLDIRSPGLGDTAMYLCATSRVKTRTGEQYFGPGTRLTVT.

The CDR3, as DNA: TGCAGCGTTGGATGGGGACGGGGGGCCAGAGGGGTTGAAGCTTTCTTT. The encoded protein is CSVGWGRGARGVEAFF. This chain links TRBV29-1 with TRBJ1-1; TRBD1 might be the D (6 bases). Germline CDR1 SQVTM, CDR2 ANQGSEA. Deletions cut 4 bases from V and 7 bases from J, with 25 bases between. The CDR3 spans 16 residues.

This clonotype was seen only a few times. The V call is TRBV4-1, the J call TRBJ2-3; 8 positions agree with TRBD2. CDR3 length: 16 amino acids. Looked up from germline, CDR1 is MGHRA and CDR2 is YSYEKL. The J segment lost 2 bases and the V segment lost 4 bases, leaving 8 bases of the junction unmatched. This chain's CDR3 is CASSLIAGSSTDTQYF. DNA of the CDR3: TGCGCCAGCAGCCTAATAGCGGGGTCTTCCACAGATACGCAGTATTTT.